This T cell receptor beta chain was recorded in a study of T cell changes during pregnancy in multiple sclerosis. The CDR3 is made up of 15 amino acids. V was trimmed by 1 base and J by 2 bases, leaving 12 bases between them. The V gene's germline CDR1 is SGHKS and CDR2 YYEKEE (reference sequence). Clones were read by immunoSEQ multiplex PCR, and TCRdb kept only the in-frame ones, dropping some. This table holds about 70,000 clones, around 94% found once. This clone was observed a single time. Sequenced material: peripheral blood, taken in the second trimester of pregnancy. This TCR came from a female donor in good health, enrolled as a control in a pregnancy study. This chain connects TRBV5-5 to TRBJ1-1, with D possibly being TRBD1 (5 bases). CDR3: CASSLPGTLNTEAFF. The CDR3 nucleotides are TGTGCCAGCAGCTTGCCGGGGACTCTCAACACTGAAGCTTTCTTT.